A single sample is the source of the 22 T cell receptor beta chains below, sequenced in a study of blood T cell repertoires in COVID-19. TCRdb's copy holds only in-frame clones and misses some; the assay was immunoSEQ multiplex PCR. This table holds about 150,000 clones, approximately 88% found once. The sample consisted of PBMCs or T cells enriched from blood (not recorded which). Receptors originate from a woman aged 45-59 years who had recovered from COVID-19.

This chain links TRBV7-6 with TRBJ2-3, with 7 nucleotides matching TRBD1. CDR1 is SGHVS, CDR2 FNYEAQ, per germline. After removal of 5 bases from V and 2 bases from J, the junction contained 7 bases not matched to a gene. The CDR3 length is 15 residues. DNA of the CDR3: TGTGCCAGCAGCCTCGGGACAGCCTCCACAGATACGCAGTATTTT. Residues: CASSLGTASTDTQYF.

The chain employs TRBV4-1 and TRBJ1-2; D uncertain. This CDR3 contains 15 residues. Deletions cut 7 bases from V and 8 bases from J, with 23 bases between. The germline V gene has CDR1 MGHRA and CDR2 YSYEKL. The CDR3 here is CASTPRGGGSDGYTF. CDR3 coding DNA: TGCGCCAGCACCCCACGGGGAGGTGGCAGTGACGGCTACACCTTC.

CDR3 loop: CASSESTGGETQYF. CDR3 DNA sequence: TGCGCCAGCAGTGAGTCTACAGGGGGGGAGACCCAGTACTTC. This chain links TRBV10-2 with TRBJ2-5; 8 nucleotides agree with TRBD1. The length of the CDR3 is 14 residues. V shed 0 bases and J 5 bases; nucleotides not matched to a gene: 2. Per the germline V gene, CDR1 is WSHSY and CDR2 is SAAADI.

J is TRBJ2-3 and V is TRBV5-1; D perhaps matches TRBD2 (6 bases). Germline V gene lookup returns CDR1 SGHRS and CDR2 YFSETQ. This CDR3 spans 13 amino acids. Trimming shortened V by 2 bases and J by 4 bases, and 8 bases separated the two germline ends. The CDR3 region is CASSFGGADTQYF. CDR3 DNA: TGCGCCAGCAGCTTCGGGGGAGCAGATACGCAGTATTTT.

V usage is TRBV19 and J usage is TRBJ2-1; D is possibly TRBD1 (6 bases). CDR3 length equals 18 residues. Germline V lookup: CDR1 LNHDA, CDR2 SQIVND (reference sequence). V was cut by 6 bases and J by 5 bases, with 26 bases left in between. The DNA for the CDR3 is TGTGCCAGTAGCCATGCCCCGGTACAGGGTTATCTGGACAATGAGCAGTTCTTC. Amino acid sequence: CASSHAPVQGYLDNEQFF.

The rearrangement uses TRBV7-2 and TRBJ2-7, with D perhaps matching TRBD1 (5 bases). The CDR3 is made up of 15 amino acids. Trimming took off 3 bases at V and 0 bases at J, with 12 bases between the two ends. Per the germline V gene, CDR1 is SGHTA and CDR2 is FQGNSA. In nucleotides, the CDR3 is TGTGCCAGCAGCTTGGGGCCCTCGGACTCCTACGAGCAGTACTTC. It yields the protein CASSLGPSDSYEQYF.

The gene calls are TRBV5-1 and TRBJ1-5; no reliable D call. Deletions cut 0 bases from V and 9 bases from J, with 10 bases between. This CDR3 has 13 amino acids. Germline-derived CDR1 and CDR2 are SGHRS and YFSETQ. CDR3 in amino acids: CASSLDALGPQHF. CDR3 DNA sequence: TGCGCCAGCAGCTTGGACGCCCTCGGGCCCCAGCATTTT.

The count of this clone is one. The rearrangement joins TRBV9 to TRBJ2-5, with TRBD2 matching over 7 bases. Per the germline V gene, CDR1 is SGDLS and CDR2 is YYNGEE. The length of the CDR3 is 15 residues. The V segment lost 1 base and the J segment 4 bases; nucleotides outside the gene matches: 7. The CDR3 nucleotides are TGTGCCAGCAGCGTAATATCGGGGAGGGGAGAGACCCAGTACTTC. Residues: CASSVISGRGETQYF. The whole variable domain, filled in from reference TRBV9 and TRBJ2-5, reads DSGVTQTPKHLITATGQRVTLRCSPRSGDLSVYWYQQSLDQGLQFLIQYYNGEERAKGNILERFSAQQFPDLHSELNLSSLELGDSALYFCASSVISGRGETQYFGPGTRLLVL.

This chain joins TRBV7-3 and TRBJ2-6; no definite D call. Trimming cost V 5 bases and J 1 base, with 6 bases left between them. Germline V lookup: CDR1 SGHTA, CDR2 FQGTGA. There are 14 residues in the CDR3. As DNA, the CDR3 is TGTGCCAGCAGCCTACCATCTGGGGCCAACGTCCTGACTTTC. Amino acid sequence: CASSLPSGANVLTF.

The sample holds one count of this clone. The chain joins TRBV20-1 to TRBJ1-1; D remains unclear. V was clipped by 6 bases and J by 4 bases, with 9 bases between them. CDR3 length: 11 residues. From germline, CDR1 is DFQATT and CDR2 SNEGSKA (reference sequence). The CDR3 protein is CSAEYSTEAFF. CDR3 coding DNA: TGCAGTGCCGAGTATAGCACTGAAGCTTTCTTT.

The chain joins TRBV9 to TRBJ2-7, with TRBD2 matching over 11 bases. Germline lookup yields CDR1 SGDLS and CDR2 YYNGEE. V lost 5 bases and J lost 5; bases outside the gene matches: 3. The CDR3 extends over 13 amino acids. The CDR3 DNA sequence: TGTGCCAGCAGTATAGCGGGGGGGCACGAGCAGTACTTC. It specifies CASSIAGGHEQYF.

This clone was seen a few times. The chain carries TRBV11-2 and TRBJ2-3, with unresolved D. In germline, CDR1 is SGHAT, CDR2 FQNNGV. The CDR3 is 14 amino acids. The ends were cut back, 3 bases at V and 2 bases at J, with 9 bases in the middle. The DNA of the CDR3 is TGTGCCAGCAGCTTTGGCCAGGACACAGATACGCAGTATTTT. Its protein product is CASSFGQDTDTQYF.

The J gene is TRBJ1-4, the V gene TRBV4-1; D possibly corresponds to TRBD1 (5 bases). This CDR3 is 15 amino acids long. The germline CDR1 and CDR2 sequences are MGHRA and YSYEKL. The V gene lost 0 bases and the J gene lost 7 bases, with 12 bases spanning the gap. As DNA, the CDR3 is TGCGCCAGCAGCCAAGATCCAGGGTCTGGTGAAAAACTGTTTTTT. Amino acid sequence: CASSQDPGSGEKLFF.

This clone turned up a few times. This chain joins TRBV7-8 and TRBJ2-2; 15 bases align to TRBD2. CDR1 and CDR2 from the germline V gene are SGHVS and FQNEAQ. This CDR3 has 15 amino acids. The V segment lost 5 bases and the J segment 8 bases; nucleotides outside the gene matches: 3. CDR3 bases: TGTGCCAGCAGCCGGACTAGCGGGGGGGCTGGGGAGCTGTTTTTT. Translating gives CASSRTSGGAGELFF.

This rearrangement joins TRBV24-1 to TRBJ2-1; D might be TRBD1 (5 bases). This CDR3 has 16 residues. CDR1 and CDR2 (germline): KGHDR, SFDVKD. Deletions cut 3 bases from V and 2 bases from J, with 13 bases between. The CDR3 spells CATSDPTDTAYNEQFF. CDR3 DNA: TGTGCCACCAGTGATCCAACGGACACGGCCTACAATGAGCAGTTCTTC.

The table lists this clone with a few counts. The rearrangement links TRBV19 to TRBJ2-4; D might be TRBD2 (5 bases). The length of the CDR3 is 13 residues. CDR1 and CDR2 from the germline V gene are LNHDA and SQIVND (reference sequence). The V end lost 9 bases, the J end lost 0 bases, and 9 bases lay between the germline ends. CDR3 amino acids: CARSGIAKNIQYF. DNA of the CDR3: TGTGCCAGGTCCGGGATAGCCAAAAACATTCAGTACTTC.

This clone showed up just once. V is TRBV2 and J is TRBJ1-2; TRBD1 matches 7 bases. In germline, CDR1 is SNHLY, CDR2 FYNNEI. CDR3 length: 11 residues. The CDR3, as DNA: TGTGTCCAGGGGGTAGGATATGGCTACACCTTC. Amino acids: CVQGVGYGYTF. Full variable domain (outside the CDR3, taken from reference TRBV2 and TRBJ1-2): EPEVTQTPSHQVTQMGQEVILRCVPISNHLYFYWYRQILGQKVEFLVSFYNNEISEKSEIFDDQFSVERPDGSNFTLKIRSTKLEDSAMYFCVQGVGYGYTFGSGTRLTVV.

The chain is built from TRBV9 and TRBJ2-7; 10 positions agree with TRBD1. Germline assignment: CDR1 SGDLS and CDR2 YYNGEE. The CDR3 is 15 amino acids. V gave up 0 bases and J gave up 2 bases; unmatched junction bases: 2. In nucleotides, the CDR3 is TGTGCCAGCAGCGTAGGGACAGGGGGGGCCTACGAGCAGTACTTC. It is translated as CASSVGTGGAYEQYF. The entire variable domain, with the rest obtained from reference TRBV9 and TRBJ2-7, is as follows: DSGVTQTPKHLITATGQRVTLRCSPRSGDLSVYWYQQSLDQGLQFLIQYYNGEERAKGNILERFSAQQFPDLHSELNLSSLELGDSALYFCASSVGTGGAYEQYFGPGTRLTVT.

This clone was counted a single time. This chain connects TRBV7-2 to TRBJ1-1; no definite D call. Per germline, CDR1 SGHTA and CDR2 FQGNSA. The V and J ends lost 4 bases and 3 bases respectively, with 18 bases between them. This CDR3 is built from 16 residues. Here the CDR3 DNA reads TGTGCCAGCAGCTACCCAGAGGTATATTTGGACACTGAAGCTTTCTTT. Its translation: CASSYPEVYLDTEAFF.

V is TRBV6-5 and J is TRBJ1-2; D ambiguous. CDR3 length equals 15 residues. Germline V lookup: CDR1 MNHEY, CDR2 SVGAGI. With 0 bases removed from V and 8 bases from J, the gap between germline ends came to 16 bases. Here the CDR3 reads CASSYSKLQAWGYTF. For the CDR3, the DNA is TGTGCCAGCAGTTACTCGAAGTTGCAGGCCTGGGGCTACACCTTC.

This chain connects TRBV12-3 or TRBV12-4 to TRBJ1-2; 9 bases line up with TRBD1. The V and J ends lost 5 bases and 6 bases, in that order; junction bases with no gene match: 4. The CDR3 length is 13 residues. CDR3 sequence: CASSPGQGHGYTF. CDR3 sequence (DNA): TGTGCCAGCAGTCCGGGACAGGGCCATGGCTACACCTTC.

This chain connects TRBV7-2 to TRBJ1-2; possibly TRBD1 for D (6 bases). Germline V gives CDR1 SGHTA, CDR2 FQGNSA. CDR3 length: 16 residues. The germline V and J ends were trimmed by 1 base and 4 bases, with 16 bases remaining between them. CDR3 DNA: TGTGCCAGCAGCTTAGTGGGCGGGGGCGCAGGCTATGGCTACACCTTC. Residues: CASSLVGGGAGYGYTF.